This T cell receptor beta chain was retrieved from a study of cytomegalovirus exposure and HLA in healthy donors. Study as a whole: Assignment to the Caucasian-associated ancestry cluster applied to 81% of the approximately 380 genotyped donors.

Study-wide points: Later, an analysis found that common viral pathogens appeared to be linked with several of the most significant clusters. It was reportedly the case that the classifier diagnosed cytomegalovirus status with high specificity and sensitivity. Analyses of presence and absence presupposed an approximately uniform sequencing depth across donors.

Comments on this clone: Its antigen is still unknown.

Both 60 Vbeta primers and 13 Jbeta primers went into the PCR. Sequencing used immunoSEQ multiplex PCR; TCRdb keeps in-frame clones, though not all of them. Here the sample spans about 170,000 clones, under 80% being singletons. Germline loops: CDR1 SGHTA, CDR2 FQGNSA. Between the trimmed V and J ends, which lost 5 bases and 5 bases, there was a span of 12 bases. This CDR3 comprises 14 residues. V gene TRBV7-2 combines with J gene TRBJ1-4; possibly TRBD1 for D (6 bases). The origin of this receptor is a female donor in good health and CMV-seronegative. The sequencing sample was made of PBMCs. The CDR3 nucleotides are TGTGCCAGCAGCCCAGACAGGCGGAATGAAAAACTGTTTTTT. Translation: CASSPDRRNEKLFF.